This entry features one T cell receptor beta chain sequence. Its antigen is not known. The sample has other DNA sequences that encode this CDR3 too. With 60 Vbeta and 13 Jbeta primers, the PCR was carried out. TCRdb keeps only in-frame clones here, not all; method: immunoSEQ multiplex PCR. There are 110,000 to 150,000 clones in the sample; almost 85% occur only once, and roughly 1.9% lies in the top ten. This sample was taken from a study of cytomegalovirus exposure and HLA in healthy donors. Study overall: A prior study identified 110 million or so unique TCR beta sequences from roughly 180 million T cells. The study's findings and limits: Reportedly, TCR beta sequences accurately predicted HLA-A and HLA-B alleles in most subjects.

Per the germline V gene, CDR1 is SGHNT and CDR2 is YYREEE (reference sequence). The CDR3 has 16 residues. The V segment lost 4 bases and the J segment 2 bases; nucleotides outside the gene matches: 5. The specimen was PBMCs. The origin of this receptor is a woman aged 40 to 50 in good health and CMV-seronegative. The J gene is TRBJ2-3, the V gene TRBV5-4; 12 bases are shared with TRBD2. In nucleotides, the CDR3 is TGTGCCAGCAGCCTCAGACTAGCGGGGGACACAGATACGCAGTATTTT. Translating it yields CASSLRLAGDTDTQYF.